The 3 T cell receptor beta chains given below trace back to one sample, sequenced in a study of T cells after yellow fever vaccination. In TCRdb, the 5' RACE reads were re-called with MiXCR into one record per CDR3 protein. Among 140,000 to 150,000 distinct CDR3 sequences listed, under 7% were seen once. The sample in question was CD4+ T cells sorted from PBMCs, obtained 10 days after the yellow fever booster vaccination. The receptors derive from a man younger than 40 who received the YFV17D yellow fever vaccine.

This clonotype has ten or more counts. The genes are TRBV20-1 and TRBJ2-7; 7 bases are a match to TRBD2. The CDR3 runs to 12 residues. V lost 3 bases, J lost 2 bases, and 1 base stayed unmatched. Germline values: CDR1 DFQATT, CDR2 SNEGSKA (reference sequence). DNA for the CDR3: TGCAGTGCTAGCGGGGGGACCTACGAGCAGTACTTC. It encodes CSASGGTYEQYF.

This clonotype was seen at least ten times. The V call is TRBV19, the J call TRBJ2-1, with TRBD2 matching over 9 bases. The ends lost 3 bases at V and 7 bases at J; junction bases unmatched: 7. In germline, CDR1 is LNHDA, CDR2 SQIVND (reference sequence). This CDR3 region has 15 residues. The CDR3 DNA is TGTGCCAGTAGTATCGGCGGGAGGGCCTGGAATGAGCAGTTCTTC. Protein product: CASSIGGRAWNEQFF.

Many counts were recorded for this clonotype. The V gene is TRBV12-5, the J gene TRBJ2-7; perhaps TRBD1 as D (5 bases). V lost 1 base, J lost 6 bases, and 19 bases lay in between. Per germline, CDR1 LGHNT and CDR2 FRNRAP. CDR3 length equals 16 residues. This CDR3 is CASGLGLTASNFEQYF. The CDR3 DNA is TGTGCTAGTGGTTTGGGGTTGACAGCCTCTAACTTCGAGCAGTACTTC.